A selection of T cell receptor beta chains follows, all from one sample in a study of T cells after yellow fever vaccination. TCRdb reprocessed the 5' RACE reads via MiXCR and lists one record per CDR3 protein. Here the sample spans some 300,000 distinct CDR3 sequences, around 8.1% being singletons. Specimen: PBMCs, collected more than 35 days after the first yellow fever vaccination. Receptors were obtained from a man aged 18 to 30 who received the YFV17D yellow fever vaccine. CDR3s include the opening cysteine and the closing phenylalanine or tryptophan. Each record gives: clone size, J gene, D gene, V gene, CDR3 DNA, CDR3 protein. D genes are given only for firm matches. Not every row has a clone size; where given, it reads once, few, many or a size class.

- | TRBJ1-6 | - | TRBV6-6 | TGTGCCAGCAGTTACGAGTCGTATTCACCCCTCCACTTT | CASSYESYSPLHF
few | TRBJ2-2 | - | TRBV7-2 | TGTGCCAGCAGCGTACAGGGATACGGGGAGCTGTTTTTT | CASSVQGYGELFF
- | TRBJ1-6 | - | TRBV5-4 | TGTGCCAGCAGCACCAGGACAGATTATAATTCACCCCTCCACTTT | CASSTRTDYNSPLHF
many | TRBJ1-1 | TRBD1 | TRBV5-5 | TGTGCCAGCAGCTTCGCTACAGGGGGCACTGAAGCTTTCTTT | CASSFATGGTEAFF
few | TRBJ1-5 | - | TRBV5-1 | TGCGCCAGCAAACAGGGCGACAATCAGCCCCAGCATTTT | CASKQGDNQPQHF
- | TRBJ1-6 | - | TRBV6-1 | TGTGCCAGCAGTGAAGCGGTGGGTTCACCCCTCCACTTT | CASSEAVGSPLHF
- | TRBJ2-3 | - | TRBV12-3/TRBV12-4 | TGTGCCAGCAGCCCGACCCCGTGGGATACGCAGTATTTT | CASSPTPWDTQYF
- | TRBJ2-1 | - | TRBV30 | TGTGCCTGGAGTGTAAGGGGAGCGGGCAATGAGCAGTTCTTC | CAWSVRGAGNEQFF
many | TRBJ2-4 | TRBD1 | TRBV7-2 | TGTGCCAGCAGCTTAATTAAGACAGGGGGCATTCAGTACTTC | CASSLIKTGGIQYF
few | TRBJ2-5 | - | TRBV7-9 | TGTGCCAGCAGCTTAATGTTCCCGCCCCTCGGGGAGACCCAGTACTTC | CASSLMFPPLGETQYF
- | TRBJ1-6 | - | TRBV12-3/TRBV12-4 | TGTGCCAGCAGGACCGCGGGGAGCTCCTATAATTCACCCCTCCACTTT | CASRTAGSSYNSPLHF
- | TRBJ1-2 | - | TRBV7-2 | TGTGCCAGCAGCCCTCACTCAGGGGCTAACTATGGCTACACCTTC | CASSPHSGANYGYTF
few | TRBJ2-1 | - | TRBV3-1 | TGTGCCAGCAGCCCTCACCCGAAAACCTCCTACAATGAGCAGTTCTTC | CASSPHPKTSYNEQFF
many | TRBJ2-7 | - | TRBV10-2 | TGCGCCAGCACCGGGGACCCCGGGTACGAGCAGTACTTC | CASTGDPGYEQYF
- | TRBJ2-3 | - | TRBV15 | TGTGCCACCAGCAGAGACAGATACACAGATACGCAGTATTTT | CATSRDRYTDTQYF
many | TRBJ1-4 | - | TRBV11-2 | TGTGCCAGCAGCTCGCCTTCGGGTGCAGAAGTTGCAACTAATGAAAAACTGTTTTTT | CASSSPSGAEVATNEKLFF
- | TRBJ1-6 | - | TRBV7-2 | TGTGCCAGCAGCCCGGTAGGACGTGGATCACCCCTCCACTTT | CASSPVGRGSPLHF
- | TRBJ1-6 | TRBD1 | TRBV10-3 | TGTGCCATCAGTTTACAGGGGGCCGGTTCACCCCTCCACTTT | CAISLQGAGSPLHF
- | TRBJ2-5 | - | TRBV2 | TGTGCCAGCAGTGAAGGACTTTCTCAAGAGACCCAGTACTTC | CASSEGLSQETQYF
once | TRBJ1-2 | - | TRBV12-3/TRBV12-4 | TGTGCCAGCAGTTTAAGGGAAAACTATGGCTACACCTTC | CASSLRENYGYTF
few | TRBJ2-5 | - | TRBV7-2 | TGTGCCAGCAGCTTTGCGGGGGCTCAAGAGACCCAGTACTTC | CASSFAGAQETQYF
few | TRBJ2-3 | - | TRBV6-1 | TGTGCCACCTCGATGGGGGAGGCAGATACGCAGTATTTT | CATSMGEADTQYF
- | TRBJ2-6 | - | TRBV28 | TGTGCCAGCAGTTTATTCGGGGCCTCTGGGGCCAACGTCCTGACTTTC | CASSLFGASGANVLTF
many | TRBJ2-1 | TRBD1 | TRBV7-9 | TGTGCCAGCAGCGTCCGGGACAGGGGGCGGTCGGACAATGAGCAGTTCTTC | CASSVRDRGRSDNEQFF
once | TRBJ2-2 | - | TRBV4-1 | TGCGCCAGCAGCCAAGAAGGCCGCGGTTTAGTCCGGGGGGAGCTGTTTTTT | CASSQEGRGLVRGELFF
- | TRBJ1-2 | TRBD1 | TRBV5-4 | TGTGCCAGCAGCTTAGGGACAGCCTCCTACACCTTC | CASSLGTASYTF
few | TRBJ2-7 | - | TRBV30 | TGTGCCTGGAGGGTCTCCTACGAGCAGTACTTC | CAWRVSYEQYF
few | TRBJ1-2 | - | TRBV11-2 | TGTGCCAGCAGCTTAACCCCAGGGAGGGATGGCTACACCTTC | CASSLTPGRDGYTF
many | TRBJ1-1 | - | TRBV5-4 | TGTGCCAGCAGCCCCCAAGGGTGGATGAACACTGAAGCTTTCTTT | CASSPQGWMNTEAFF
- | TRBJ2-3 | - | TRBV12-3/TRBV12-4 | TGTGCCAGCGGGCAGGGACTTAAAAGCACAGATACGCAGTATTTT | CASGQGLKSTDTQYF
many | TRBJ2-1 | TRBD2 | TRBV6-1 | TGTGCCAGCAGTGAACAGGCGGGGGGGCCGAGTGAGCAGTTCTTC | CASSEQAGGPSEQFF